Included here is one T cell receptor beta chain sequence, with context. The CDR3 runs to 10 residues. V was clipped by 5 bases and J by 8 bases, with 9 bases between them. Germline V gives CDR1 GTSNPN, CDR2 SVGIG (reference sequence). Only in-frame clones appear in the TCRdb table, and some are missing; sequencing was by immunoSEQ multiplex PCR. The profile shows 1.4 million or so clones, around 98.5% of them singletons. This entry is derived from a study of shared clonotypes between healthy human individuals. The sequence was collected from a man aged 25 to 40 in good health. The chain uses TRBV30 and TRBJ1-2; D is uncertain. Specimen: naive CD4+ T cells sorted from blood. The subset denotes: CD45RA+ positively selected. CDR3 DNA: TGTGCCTGGGCGGGGTACGGCTACACCTTC. Amino acid sequence: CAWAGYGYTF.